These 20 T cell receptor beta chains were all obtained from the same sample, sequenced in a study of identical twins. TCRdb re-called the 5' RACE reads with MiXCR, one entry per CDR3 protein. This sample yields roughly 230,000 distinct CDR3 sequences, of which about 8.3% are seen a single time; roughly 3.1% belongs to the top ten. The sample also formed part of further work on yellow fever vaccine responses in identical twins.

The sample was CD8+ T cells sorted from blood. These receptor sequences come from a woman aged 18-35 years in good health.

This clonotype was recorded a few times. V and J are TRBV10-3 and TRBJ2-7; D is possibly TRBD2 (6 bases). Trimming removed 8 bases at V and 6 bases at J, with 11 bases between. This CDR3 spans 11 amino acids. Germline V gene data show CDR1 as ENHRY and CDR2 as SYGVKD. CDR3 loop: CAIGAGSEQYF. The DNA for the CDR3 is TGTGCCATCGGGGCGGGGTCCGAGCAGTACTTC.

The genes are TRBV11-2 and TRBJ2-1; D perhaps matches TRBD2 (6 bases). Deletions cut 3 bases from V and 1 base from J, with 19 bases between. The CDR3 has 18 residues. Looked up from germline, CDR1 is SGHAT and CDR2 is FQNNGV. The CDR3 coding sequence is TGTGCCAGCAGCTTTACTTTTGGGAGGCGAGAGTCCTACAATGAGCAGTTCTTC. This encodes CASSFTFGRRESYNEQFF.

This clonotype was counted at least ten times. The V call is TRBV12-3 or TRBV12-4, the J call TRBJ2-1; 7 positions agree with TRBD1. The V segment lost 4 bases and the J segment 5 bases; nucleotides outside the gene matches: 14. There are 17 residues in the CDR3. The CDR3: CASSSRTGVQSHNEQFF. The CDR3 coding sequence is TGTGCCAGCAGTTCCAGGACAGGCGTCCAGAGCCACAATGAGCAGTTCTTC.

The chain recombines TRBV15 with TRBJ2-3; perhaps TRBD2 as D (6 bases). Trimming shortened V by 0 bases and J by 4 bases, and 11 bases separated the two germline ends. The CDR3 loop spans 15 amino acids. Germline V lookup: CDR1 LNHNV, CDR2 YYDKDF (reference sequence). CDR3 nucleotide sequence: TGTGCCACCAGCAGAGATTGGGGGGAATCAGATACGCAGTATTTT. It codes for CATSRDWGESDTQYF. Filled out from reference TRBV15 and TRBJ2-3, the complete variable domain reads DAMVIQNPRYQVTQFGKPVTLSCSQTLNHNVMYWYQQKSSQAPKLLFHYYDKDFNNEADTPDNFQSRRPNTSFCFLDIRSPGLGDTAMYLCATSRDWGESDTQYFGPGTRLTVL.

In this sample, this clonotype turned up a few times. The V gene is TRBV29-1, the J gene TRBJ2-3; 12 positions match TRBD2. J lost 2 bases, V lost 2 bases, and 5 bases had no gene match. The germline V gene has CDR1 SQVTM and CDR2 ANQGSEA. The CDR3 has 16 amino acids. CDR3 coding DNA: TGCAGCGTTGAACTAGCGGGGGGGCGGAACACAGATACGCAGTATTTT. Its protein is CSVELAGGRNTDTQYF.

This clonotype has ten or more counts. The chain joins TRBV12-3 or TRBV12-4 to TRBJ2-5, with 7 bases matching TRBD1. The V segment lost 5 bases and the J segment 6 bases; nucleotides outside the gene matches: 6. The CDR3 has 13 residues. The CDR3, as DNA: TGTGCCAGCAGTCCTTGGGACAGCCAGACCCAGTACTTC. It codes for CASSPWDSQTQYF.

The chain combines TRBV7-2 with TRBJ2-7; D is undetermined. Trimming left V 1 base short and J 7 bases short, with 11 bases between. CDR3 length equals 13 residues. CDR1 SGHTA and CDR2 FQGNSA come from the germline V gene. The CDR3 DNA reads TGTGCCAGCAGCTTAGTCGGATTGGGGGAGCAGTACTTC. Protein product: CASSLVGLGEQYF.

The V gene is TRBV20-1, the J gene TRBJ2-1; TRBD1 agrees at 12 bases. The CDR3 spans 15 residues. V dropped 1 base and J dropped 5; count of bases not matched to a gene: 3. Germline CDR1 reads DFQATT; CDR2 reads SNEGSKA (reference sequence). The CDR3: CSARGGDRGHNEQFF. CDR3 in DNA: TGCAGTGCTAGAGGGGGGGACAGGGGGCACAATGAGCAGTTCTTC.

This clonotype was recorded at least ten times. The chain joins TRBV4-3 to TRBJ2-7; 8 bases are a match to TRBD1. Germline assignment: CDR1 LGHNA and CDR2 YSLEER. The CDR3 runs 16 residues. Trimming at V came to 0 bases and at J to 0 bases, leaving 4 bases not matched to a gene. The CDR3 DNA sequence: TGCGCCAGCAGCCAAGATGGGACAGGCACCTCCTACGAGCAGTACTTC. Its protein is CASSQDGTGTSYEQYF.

The genes are TRBV4-3 and TRBJ2-1; the match to TRBD2 covers 9 bases. The CDR3 is 16 amino acids. Germline V gives CDR1 LGHNA, CDR2 YSLEER. The J segment lost 8 bases and the V segment lost 0 bases, leaving 8 bases of the junction unmatched. The CDR3 spells CASSQERVAGAHEQFF. CDR3 in DNA: TGCGCCAGCAGCCAAGAGAGGGTAGCGGGAGCTCATGAGCAGTTCTTC.

This clonotype was seen at least ten times. The chain employs TRBV6-5 and TRBJ2-1; the match to TRBD2 covers 8 bases. The CDR3 length is 16 residues. Trimming removed 2 bases from V and 7 bases from J; junction bases left unmatched: 10. The germline gives CDR1 MNHEY, CDR2 SVGAGI. CDR3 region: CASSYIAGSSENEQFF. CDR3 in DNA: TGTGCCAGCAGTTACATAGCGGGATCAAGCGAGAATGAGCAGTTCTTC.

V is TRBV6-4 and J is TRBJ2-2, with TRBD2 matching over 8 bases. The germline V gene encodes CDR1 MRHNA and CDR2 SNTAGT. The V and J ends lost 6 bases and 4 bases, in that order; junction bases with no gene match: 1. This CDR3 has 13 amino acids. CDR3 in amino acids: CASSGGATGELFF. Written as DNA, the CDR3 is TGTGCCAGCAGCGGGGGGGCCACCGGGGAGCTGTTTTTT.

The V and J genes are TRBV9 and TRBJ2-4; 12 nucleotides match TRBD2. CDR1 SGDLS and CDR2 YYNGEE come from the germline V gene. With V trimmed by 2 bases and J by 6 bases, 6 bases remained unmatched. CDR3 length: 16 residues. CDR3 DNA: TGTGCCAGCAGCGTTGGACTAGCGGGGTCCGTAAACATTCAGTACTTC. Protein sequence: CASSVGLAGSVNIQYF.

This clonotype has a handful of counts. The chain has TRBV7-9 and TRBJ2-3; unclear D gene. The length of the CDR3 is 14 residues. The germline V gene has CDR1 SEHNR and CDR2 FQNEAQ (reference sequence). Trimming shortened V by 7 bases and J by 4 bases, and 15 bases separated the two germline ends. Written as DNA, the CDR3 is TGTGCCAGCACCCCGGCCAGCCTGGCAGATACGCAGTATTTT. It specifies CASTPASLADTQYF.

This clonotype was picked up a small number of times. The CDR3 is CASSFPRDQPNTGELFF. CDR3 DNA sequence: TGTGCCAGCAGCTTCCCCCGGGACCAACCGAACACCGGGGAGCTGTTTTTT. The J gene is TRBJ2-2, the V gene TRBV7-8, with D possibly called TRBD1 or TRBD2 (5 bases each). CDR3 length: 17 residues. Trimming stripped 3 bases from V and 0 bases from J, with 14 bases between. Germline V gene sequence: CDR1 SGHVS, CDR2 FQNEAQ.

This clonotype was observed at least ten times. This chain links TRBV12-3 or TRBV12-4 with TRBJ2-7, with D possibly being TRBD1 (6 bases). The V and J ends lost 7 bases and 4 bases respectively, with 23 bases between them. This CDR3 comprises 16 residues. This CDR3 reads CASTSGQPGKGYEQYF. The DNA of the CDR3 is TGTGCCAGCACCTCCGGACAGCCCGGTAAGGGATACGAGCAGTACTTC.

This clonotype was seen ten or more times. The V and J genes are TRBV20-1 and TRBJ2-1, with 8 bases that match TRBD2. The CDR3 runs 13 residues. The junction had 8 bases not matched to a gene; V was cut back by 6 bases and J by 7 bases. Germline lookup yields CDR1 DFQATT and CDR2 SNEGSKA (reference sequence). The CDR3 nucleotides read TGCAGTGCCGACCCGGGACTAGTGAATGAGCAGTTCTTC. Protein product: CSADPGLVNEQFF.

The CDR3 reads CSARDLRGIFTTPHYEQYF. The CDR3 DNA reads TGCAGTGCTAGAGATCTTCGGGGAATCTTCACTACGCCCCATTACGAGCAGTACTTC. The rearrangement uses TRBV20-1 and TRBJ2-7; D is perhaps TRBD2 (5 bases). Between the trimmed V and J ends, which lost 0 bases and 4 bases, there was a span of 28 bases. The CDR3 is 19 amino acids. From germline, CDR1 is DFQATT and CDR2 SNEGSKA (reference sequence).

This clonotype was observed a few times. The chain joins TRBV12-3 or TRBV12-4 to TRBJ2-3; 13 nucleotides match TRBD2. J lost 6 bases, V lost 3 bases, and 6 bases had no gene match. This CDR3 spans 16 amino acids. For the CDR3, the DNA is TGTGCCAGCAGTTTGGGACTAGCGGGGAGCATGGATACGCAGTATTTT. Its protein is CASSLGLAGSMDTQYF.

The V and J genes are TRBV15 and TRBJ2-6, with D perhaps given as TRBD1 or TRBD2 (5 bases each). The CDR3 has 16 residues. V lost 8 bases and J lost 0, with 14 bases in between. Per the germline V gene, CDR1 is LNHNV and CDR2 is YYDKDF (reference sequence). The CDR3: CATWGTGHSGANVLTF. CDR3 DNA: TGTGCCACCTGGGGGACGGGGCACTCTGGGGCCAACGTCCTGACTTTC.